The 10 T cell receptor beta chains below all came from one sample that was sequenced in a study of blood T cell repertoires in COVID-19 (dated by TCRdb to 2018 to 2021). Receptors were amplified or captured by the immunoSEQ multiplex PCR assay. TCRdb carries this immuneACCESS record with in-frame sequences only. Its versions omit some clonotypes, under half of them owing to an unresolved V gene in the studies checked, with the rest unexplained. The sample has fewer than 350,000 clones on record, around 87% of them singletons. The ten largest account for 1.5% to 2% of the sample. What was sequenced was PBMCs or T cells enriched from blood (not recorded which). Receptors were obtained from a woman younger than 30 with acute COVID-19.

The chain uses TRBV7-9 and TRBJ2-1; weak D call: TRBD2 (5 bases). CDR1 and CDR2 (germline): SEHNR, FQNEAQ (reference sequence). Trimming shortened V by 8 bases and J by 3 bases, and 14 bases separated the two germline ends. This CDR3 comprises 14 residues. This chain's CDR3 is CASGETTNYNEQFF. The CDR3 nucleotides are TGTGCCAGCGGCGAGACTACCAACTACAATGAGCAGTTCTTC.

This chain links TRBV12-3 or TRBV12-4 with TRBJ1-1, with D perhaps TRBD1 (6 bases). Trimming left V 5 bases short and J 6 bases short, with 13 bases between. The CDR3 is made up of 13 amino acids. The DNA of the CDR3 is TGTGCCAGCAGTCCACAGGGCCCCGCTGAAGCTTTCTTT. Translated: CASSPQGPAEAFF.

This chain joins TRBV4-3 and TRBJ1-6; a possible D gene is TRBD1 (6 bases). V lost 0 bases, J lost 7 bases, and 16 bases lay in between. CDR1 is LGHNA, CDR2 YSLEER, per germline. The CDR3 has 17 amino acids. In DNA, the CDR3 is TGCGCCAGCAGCCAAGACAGGGGTAAATGGCAGAATTCACCCCTCCACTTT. Translated: CASSQDRGKWQNSPLHF.

The J gene is TRBJ2-1, the V gene TRBV6-5; 10 bases are shared with TRBD2. Trimming took 7 bases from V and 8 from J; bases not matched to a gene: 5. The CDR3 has 13 amino acids. Germline CDR1 reads MNHEY; CDR2 reads SVGAGI. CDR3 sequence reads: CASTAGGPYEQFF. In nucleotides, the CDR3 is TGTGCCAGCACAGCGGGAGGGCCCTATGAGCAGTTCTTC.

A note on this clone: This CDR3 is also generated by other DNA sequences in the sample. J is TRBJ2-3 and V is TRBV6-5; weak D call: TRBD2 (7 bases). V was pared by 2 bases and J by 6 bases, with 9 bases between. Germline V gives CDR1 MNHEY, CDR2 SVGAGI. This CDR3 has 13 residues. The CDR3 sequence: CASSYRGGDTQYF. CDR3 DNA: TGTGCCAGCAGTTACAGGGGGGGGGATACGCAGTATTTT.

The V and J genes are TRBV29-1 and TRBJ2-7; D is perhaps TRBD2 (6 bases). Germline lookup yields CDR1 SQVTM and CDR2 ANQGSEA. The V end was cut by 0 bases, the J end by 6 bases, with 12 bases between. The CDR3 contains 13 residues. The CDR3 reads CSVEDPGEREQYF. In DNA, the CDR3 is TGCAGCGTTGAAGATCCGGGAGAGCGCGAGCAGTACTTC.

The CDR3 DNA reads as TGTGCCAGCAGCCGAGGGATGGTTAACGAGCAGTACTTC. This gives the protein CASSRGMVNEQYF. The chain couples TRBV7-2 to TRBJ2-7; the D gene is possibly TRBD2 (5 bases). Germline lookup yields CDR1 SGHTA and CDR2 FQGNSA. This CDR3 has 13 residues. Trimming took 5 bases from V and 5 from J, leaving 13 bases between them.

This chain links TRBV7-9 with TRBJ2-5; the D gene is possibly TRBD2 (6 bases). The CDR3 spans 18 residues. Germline CDR1 SEHNR, CDR2 FQNEAQ (reference sequence). The V gene lost 4 bases and the J gene lost 5 bases, with 26 bases spanning the gap. The CDR3 sequence is CASSSRRSFSGPRETQYF. The CDR3, as DNA: TGTGCCAGCAGCTCCCGGAGGTCATTTAGCGGCCCTAGGGAGACCCAGTACTTC.

The rearrangement uses TRBV11-3 and TRBJ2-3; D possibly corresponds to TRBD1 (5 bases). This CDR3 is 12 amino acids long. V was cut by 0 bases and J by 9 bases, with 7 bases left in between. Germline V gives CDR1 SGHNT, CDR2 YENEEA. CDR3 loop: CASSLERGTQYF. CDR3 nucleotide sequence: TGTGCCAGCAGCTTAGAAAGGGGCACGCAGTATTTT.

The chain is built from TRBV6-4 and TRBJ1-2; 9 positions match TRBD1. J was trimmed by 4 bases and V by 5 bases; bases with no gene match: 8. Germline V gene sequence: CDR1 MRHNA, CDR2 SNTAGT. The CDR3 length is 15 residues. The CDR3 DNA reads TGTGCCAGCAGTCCACGGACAGGGGCCTCCTATGGCTACACCTTC. Translating gives CASSPRTGASYGYTF.